This TCR beta chain was found in a study of blood T cells in healthy people across ages. Study background: Researchers report that template switching captured about one barcoded beta molecule per two T cells. Study-level points and caveats: As naive T cell percentage varied, TCR beta diversity correlated strongly with it.

Germline V gene data show CDR1 as SGHRS and CDR2 as YFSETQ. CDR3 length: 14 residues. Together with a sample-barcoded 5' primer, a J-beta primer mix was included in a second PCR lasting about 7 to 12 cycles. Researchers report that a template-switch adaptor with 12 random nucleotides tagged each cDNA molecule. TCRdb reanalysed the 5' RACE reads using MiXCR and keeps one entry per CDR3 protein. Of roughly 900,000 distinct CDR3 sequences in the sample, around 30% were seen once. For this clonotype: Its antigen is currently unknown. The junction departs from the called germline gene at one end, perhaps through a read error.

Peripheral blood was drawn, approximately 9.5 milliliters per donor. This TCR was recovered from a woman of 80 years or more in good health. This chain uses TRBV5-1 with TRBJ2-7, with unresolved D. Material for sequencing was blood. The CDR3 DNA sequence: TGTGCCAGCAGCTTGGGGATGGGGACCTACGAGCAGTACTTC. Translation: CASSLGMGTYEQYF.